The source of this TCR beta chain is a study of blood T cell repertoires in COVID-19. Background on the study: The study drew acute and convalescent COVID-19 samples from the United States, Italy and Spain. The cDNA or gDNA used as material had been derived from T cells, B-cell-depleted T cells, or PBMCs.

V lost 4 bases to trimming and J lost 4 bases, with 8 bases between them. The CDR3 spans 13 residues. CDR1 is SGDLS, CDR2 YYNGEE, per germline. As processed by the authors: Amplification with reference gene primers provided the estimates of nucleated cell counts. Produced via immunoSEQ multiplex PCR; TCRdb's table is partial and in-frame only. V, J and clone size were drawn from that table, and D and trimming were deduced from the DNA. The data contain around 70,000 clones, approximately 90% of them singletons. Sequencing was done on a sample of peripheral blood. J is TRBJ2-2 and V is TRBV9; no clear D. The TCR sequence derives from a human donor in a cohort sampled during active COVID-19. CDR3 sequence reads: CASSKKPTGELFF. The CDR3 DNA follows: TGTGCCAGCAGCAAGAAGCCCACCGGGGAGCTGTTTTTT.